This is a list of T cell receptor beta chains from one sample in a study of vaccination effects on CD4 cells after COVID-19. Produced via immunoSEQ multiplex PCR; TCRdb's table is partial and in-frame only. The sample includes fewer than 40,000 clones, just under 85% seen only once; the top ten take approximately 2%. What these receptors recognize is not known. Sequenced here: CD4+ T cells from PBMCs cultured with HCoV-NL63 spike peptides, sampled after COVID-19 vaccination. These receptors all come from a human donor who received a COVID-19 vaccine. Some clones in this sample may be carry-over from other donors' samples. Each CDR3 is given with its conserved first and last residue. Each record gives: J gene, V gene, D gene, CDR3 protein. D genes are given only for firm matches.

j_call: TRBJ1-1
v_call: TRBV10-3
d_call: -
cdr3_aa: CAISGREVRDTEAFF

j_call: TRBJ2-2
v_call: TRBV6-2/TRBV6-3
d_call: -
cdr3_aa: CASSYGRGADTGELFF

j_call: TRBJ1-2
v_call: TRBV5-4
d_call: -
cdr3_aa: CASSSFGEMGLYGYTF

j_call: TRBJ1-6
v_call: TRBV7-3
d_call: -
cdr3_aa: CASSNRTNSPLHF

j_call: TRBJ1-3
v_call: TRBV6-1
d_call: -
cdr3_aa: CASSESGSSSGNTIYF

j_call: TRBJ2-3
v_call: TRBV6-4
d_call: -
cdr3_aa: CASSVKGGTDTQYF

j_call: TRBJ2-2
v_call: TRBV4-2
d_call: TRBD1
cdr3_aa: CASSQDRDRANTGELFF

j_call: TRBJ1-5
v_call: TRBV7-2
d_call: TRBD1
cdr3_aa: CASSPDRGRQPQHF

j_call: TRBJ2-3
v_call: TRBV29-1
d_call: -
cdr3_aa: CSVAGVVGNTDTQYF

j_call: TRBJ2-5
v_call: TRBV6-5
d_call: -
cdr3_aa: CASSFYQETQYF

j_call: TRBJ2-1
v_call: TRBV24-1
d_call: -
cdr3_aa: CATSVPVGSYNEQFF